The clone carrying this T cell receptor beta chain was seen ten or more times. Its cognate antigen is unknown. Three rounds of nested PCR, following a modified ARM-PCR protocol, produced the TCRbeta library. One entry per CDR3 protein, called by TCRdb with MiXCR from the multiplex PCR reads. The table lists 120,000 or so distinct CDR3 sequences, 66% of them singletons. The CDR3 covers 12 residues. V was clipped by 4 bases and J by 8 bases, with 8 bases between them. Germline lookup yields CDR1 MNHEY and CDR2 SVGAGI. No cell sorting was done before RNA was extracted from the tissue. The data belong to a study of tumor and adjacent non-tumor tissue in lung cancer. Study-level points and caveats: Significantly higher TCR diversity was found in tumor than normal lung.

The source material was lung tumor tissue. The chain uses TRBV6-5 and TRBJ1-4; D is ambiguous. The TCR originated in a man aged 25 to 40 with non-small cell lung cancer. The CDR3 DNA is TGTGCCAGCAGTTCGATGGGAGAAAAACTGTTTTTT. The encoded protein is CASSSMGEKLFF.